What follows are 3 T cell receptor beta chains derived from one specimen sequenced in a study of spatial heterogeneity in lung cancer. Study conclusions and caveats: Within tumors, counts of expanded alpha and beta TCRs tracked tumor mutation counts.

Time point defined: sample taken at primary tumor resection. These TCRs' antigens remain unknown. TCRdb redid the calling of the 5' RACE reads with MiXCR, one entry per CDR3 protein. The top ten hold 30% to 45% of the sample, which has around 4,600 distinct CDR3 sequences, over 5% seen once. Here the sequenced sample was lung tumor tissue, taken at surgery. These receptors were obtained from a female donor with early-stage non-small cell lung cancer.

This clonotype is medium-sized. In a library made to pick up alpha chains, this beta chain is a stray read with a size that means little. The J gene is TRBJ2-3, the V gene TRBV11-2; 10 positions match TRBD2. This CDR3 is 16 amino acids long. Trimming removed 5 bases from V and 4 bases from J; junction bases left unmatched: 9. Germline CDR1 and CDR2: SGHAT and FQNNGV. The CDR3, as DNA: TGTGCCAGCAGCCCCCTAACTAGCGGGAATCCAGATACGCAGTATTTT. This translates into CASSPLTSGNPDTQYF.

This clonotype was detected ten times or more. The size of this beta chain means little, since it is a stray read in a library made for alpha chains. The chain is built from TRBV20-1 and TRBJ2-1, with TRBD2 matching over 10 bases. V shed 6 bases, J shed 8 bases, and the junction held 10 bases outside the gene matches. Germline V gene data show CDR1 as DFQATT and CDR2 as SNEGSKA (reference sequence). This CDR3 contains 14 residues. DNA for the CDR3: TGCAGTGCCCAAGGGGGGACTAGCGAGGATGAGCAGTTCTTC. It encodes CSAQGGTSEDEQFF.

With regard to this clonotype: A much more abundant neighbour one base away suggests this may be a read error. The library was built for alpha chains, so this beta chain is an off-target read and its size means little. The chain is built from TRBV5-1 and TRBJ2-3; D gene unclear. The J call could be wrong; TRBJ1-5 is a better fit for the DNA end. The CDR3 has 16 residues. Germline V gene lookup returns CDR1 SGHRS and CDR2 YFSETQ. This chain's CDR3 is CASSKRTSGRTDTQHF. CDR3 bases: TGCGCCAGCAGCAAGCGGACTAGCGGGAGAACAGATACGCAGCATTTT.